This entry lists 27 T cell receptor beta chains sequenced from one sample in a study of blood T cells in healthy people across ages. PCR was performed a second time for 7 to 11 cycles using a sample-barcoded 5' primer and a J-beta primer mix. Using its own MiXCR run on the 5' RACE reads, TCRdb lists one record per CDR3 protein. The sample yields 950,000 to 1,200,000 distinct CDR3 sequences, more than 30% seen once. The sequencing input was blood. Receptor source: a man aged 18 to 30 in good health.

This chain joins TRBV11-3 and TRBJ2-5, with 7 positions matching TRBD1. Per germline, CDR1 SGHNT and CDR2 YENEEA. V gave up 5 bases and J gave up 11 bases; unmatched junction bases: 11. The CDR3 has 13 amino acids. CDR3 region: CASSPNTGVEQYF. The CDR3 region has the DNA TGTGCCAGCAGCCCCAATACAGGGGTAGAGCAGTACTTC.

CDR3 DNA sequence: TGTGCCAGCAGCGCCCGGACTAGCGGGCCCTACGAGCAGTACTTC. It is translated as CASSARTSGPYEQYF. V and J are TRBV7-2 and TRBJ2-7, with TRBD2 identical over 11 bases. The CDR3 totals 15 residues. Losses at the gene ends were 5 bases for V and 2 bases for J; bases not matched to a gene: 5. Germline V gene data show CDR1 as SGHTA and CDR2 as FQGNSA.

The CDR3 loop is CASSFSGTGFYGYTF. The CDR3 DNA sequence: TGTGCCAGCAGTTTCTCCGGGACAGGTTTTTATGGCTACACCTTC. The genes are TRBV27 and TRBJ1-2; the match to TRBD1 covers 8 bases. There are 15 residues in the CDR3. Germline V gene lookup returns CDR1 MNHEY and CDR2 SMNVEV (reference sequence). Unmatched junction bases numbered 8, after V lost 3 bases and J lost 5 bases.

This chain joins TRBV27 and TRBJ1-5; 8 bases fit TRBD1. CDR3 length: 15 amino acids. V lost 6 bases, J lost 1 base, and 5 bases stayed unmatched. Germline lookup yields CDR1 MNHEY and CDR2 SMNVEV (reference sequence). The chain's CDR3 is CASRPDRGSNQPQHF. Written as DNA, the CDR3 is TGTGCCAGCAGACCCGACAGGGGCAGCAATCAGCCCCAGCATTTT.

The gene calls are TRBV11-2 and TRBJ1-1, with D possibly TRBD1 on 6 matching bases. Germline CDR1 SGHAT, CDR2 FQNNGV. Trimming pared 5 bases from V and 6 bases from J, leaving 16 bases between. The CDR3 contains 14 residues. DNA for the CDR3: TGTGCCAGCAGCCAAGTAGGGGGGAGTCCTGAAGCTTTCTTT. Encoded protein: CASSQVGGSPEAFF.

V is TRBV21-1 and J is TRBJ2-3; TRBD2 reflects the table's D call only, with no check against the DNA. TRBV21-1 constitutes a pseudogene. CDR3 length: 16 amino acids. CDR3 loop: CASSKYQTSDTDTQYF. The CDR3 DNA sequence: TGTGCCAGCAGCAAATATCAGACTAGCGACACAGATACGCAGTATTTT.

The chain links TRBV20-1 to TRBJ2-1; D uncertain. The J call may be wrong; the DNA end is better matched by TRBJ2-7. Per the germline V gene, CDR1 is DFQATT and CDR2 is SNEGSKA (reference sequence). The CDR3 has 14 residues. CDR3 amino acids: CSARFVGSYNEQYF. The DNA of the CDR3 is TGCAGTGCTAGATTCGTTGGCTCCTACAATGAGCAGTACTTC.

This clonotype was counted only a few times. J is TRBJ1-3 and V is TRBV6-1; D unresolved. Germline CDR1 and CDR2: MNHNS and SASEGT. This CDR3 has 13 residues. Deletions cut 6 bases from V and 0 bases from J, with 6 bases between. The CDR3 region is CASSPYSGNTIYF. DNA for the CDR3: TGTGCCAGCAGCCCCTACTCTGGAAACACCATATATTTT.

In this sample, this clonotype turned up a few times. The J gene is TRBJ2-1, the V gene TRBV6-2 or TRBV6-3; 12 bases fit TRBD2. After removal of 8 bases from V and 4 bases from J, the junction contained 9 bases not matched to a gene. The CDR3 sequence is 16 residues long. Germline CDR1 reads MNHEY; CDR2 reads SVGEGT. The CDR3 DNA is TGTGCCAGCGACTTGGCCGGACTAGCGGGGTACAATGAGCAGTTCTTC. It specifies CASDLAGLAGYNEQFF.

V and J are TRBV11-2 and TRBJ2-5; TRBD2 matches 8 bases. The germline V gene has CDR1 SGHAT and CDR2 FQNNGV. This CDR3 is built from 16 residues. Germline trimming cut 5 bases from V and 11 bases from J; bases unmatched to any gene: 19. In DNA form, the CDR3 reads TGTGCCAGCAGCCCCGTAGCGGGGAATGCCTACAATGAGCAGTACTTC. Its translation: CASSPVAGNAYNEQYF.

The chain recombines TRBV6-5 with TRBJ2-3, with D possibly TRBD2 on 6 matching bases. Trimming took 5 bases from V and 4 from J, leaving 13 bases between them. Germline CDR1 and CDR2: MNHEY and SVGAGI. The CDR3 is 14 residues long. CDR3 protein: CASSDGGGPDTQYF. As DNA, the CDR3 is TGTGCCAGCAGTGACGGAGGAGGGCCAGATACGCAGTATTTT.

Points on this clonotype: Since a much larger clone is just one base distant, this may be a read error. The V call is TRBV5-1, the J call TRBJ1-2; weak D call: TRBD1 (5 bases). CDR1 and CDR2 from the germline V gene are SGHRS and YFSETQ. There are 16 residues in the CDR3. CDR3 sequence: CPSSLSGGHLNYGYTF. In nucleotides, the CDR3 is TGCCCCAGCAGCTTGAGTGGAGGACACCTCAACTATGGCTACACCTTC.

In this sample, this clonotype turned up a few times. J is TRBJ2-1 and V is TRBV6-2 or TRBV6-3; 9 nucleotides line up with TRBD1. Trimming removed 0 bases from V and 7 bases from J; junction bases left unmatched: 4. CDR3 length: 15 amino acids. Germline V lookup: CDR1 MNHEY, CDR2 SVGEGT. As DNA, the CDR3 is TGTGCCAGCAGTTACTCGGGGACAGGGAGGAATGAGCAGTTCTTC. This translates into CASSYSGTGRNEQFF.

The chain combines TRBV4-1 with TRBJ2-1, with 11 bases that match TRBD2. The V segment lost 3 bases and the J segment 4 bases; nucleotides outside the gene matches: 8. CDR1 and CDR2 from the germline V gene are MGHRA and YSYEKL. The CDR3 is 17 amino acids. CDR3 region: CASSHGGRLAGYNEQFF. CDR3 in DNA: TGCGCCAGCAGCCATGGCGGTCGACTAGCGGGGTACAATGAGCAGTTCTTC.

This chain links TRBV9 with TRBJ1-4, with D maybe TRBD2 (5 bases). The DNA end is a closer match to TRBJ2-2, so the J assignment may be wrong. Per the germline V gene, CDR1 is SGDLS and CDR2 is YYNGEE. The CDR3 is made up of 14 amino acids. The CDR3 sequence: CASSPRTAPRELFF. CDR3 bases: TGTGCCAGCAGCCCCCGGACTGCCCCGAGGGAGCTGTTTTTT.

This clonotype has more than one count but fewer than ten. The chain joins TRBV12-3 or TRBV12-4 to TRBJ2-3; the D is unclear. V was cut by 2 bases and J by 1 base, with 4 bases left in between. The CDR3 is 13 amino acids. The CDR3 region is CASSLWRTDTQYF. The CDR3 DNA sequence: TGTGCCAGCAGTTTATGGCGCACAGATACGCAGTATTTT.

The chain couples TRBV20-1 to TRBJ2-5, with D hard to call. The CDR3 length is 15 residues. Germline V CDR1 and CDR2: DFQATT, SNEGSKA (reference sequence). V lost 4 bases, J lost 1 base, and 16 bases lay in between. The CDR3 nucleotides read TGCAGTGCTACTCTGTTGGGCCCTCGCCAAGAGACCCAGTACTTC. This encodes CSATLLGPRQETQYF.

In its sample, this clonotype was seen many times. This chain uses TRBV20-1 with TRBJ2-1, with D unresolved. CDR1 and CDR2 (germline): DFQATT, SNEGSKA (reference sequence). Trimming removed 0 bases from V and 9 bases from J, with 15 bases in between. The CDR3 totals 14 residues. The CDR3 nucleotides read TGCAGTGCTAGAGATGGCCGACGGTTGGGTGAGCAGTTCTTC. This translates into CSARDGRRLGEQFF.

This rearrangement joins TRBV14 to TRBJ2-2; D possibly corresponds to TRBD2 (5 bases). Trimming removed 1 base at V and 5 bases at J, with 14 bases between. Germline V lookup: CDR1 SGHDN, CDR2 FVKESK. CDR3 length: 16 residues. Here the CDR3 DNA reads TGTGCCAGCAGCCAAGGAGGTCCCTCGGGGACCGGGGAGCTGTTTTTT. Protein product: CASSQGGPSGTGELFF.

The chain carries TRBV6-2 or TRBV6-3 and TRBJ1-5; D is unclear. V dropped 8 bases and J dropped 12 bases, with 11 bases sitting between them. There are 10 residues in the CDR3. The germline gives CDR1 MNHEY, CDR2 SVGEGT. The CDR3 coding sequence is TGTGCCAGCGGCCGTTCGGGCCAGCATTTT. This encodes CASGRSGQHF.

CDR3 sequence: CASSPEIGRGEAFF. For the CDR3, the DNA is TGTGCCAGCTCACCGGAGATAGGGAGGGGTGAAGCTTTCTTT. The chain recombines TRBV18 with TRBJ1-1; possibly TRBD1 for D (5 bases). Looked up from germline, CDR1 is KGHSH and CDR2 is LQKENI. The CDR3 sequence is 14 residues long. Trimming removed 3 bases from V and 7 bases from J, with 15 bases in between.

This clonotype was picked up a small number of times. The chain employs TRBV6-2 or TRBV6-3 and TRBJ2-1; the D call may be TRBD1 or TRBD2 (5 bases each). CDR3 length: 14 amino acids. Germline-derived CDR1 and CDR2 are MNHEY and SVGEGT. V lost 5 bases and J 1 base, leaving 9 bases between the germline ends. CDR3 coding DNA: TGTGCCAGCAGTCAGGGAGTGTCCTACAATGAGCAGTTCTTC. Its protein product is CASSQGVSYNEQFF.

The V gene is TRBV7-2, the J gene TRBJ2-3; D call uncertain. The CDR3 has 13 amino acids. CDR1 and CDR2 (germline): SGHTA, FQGNSA. V was clipped by 5 bases and J by 1 base, with 7 bases between them. CDR3 DNA: TGTGCCAGCAGCGCTCTGCGCACAGATACGCAGTATTTT. Amino acid sequence: CASSALRTDTQYF.

A word on this clonotype: This clone may be a read error of a much larger clone one base away. The chain links TRBV5-1 to TRBJ2-1; the match to TRBD2 covers 9 bases. Looked up from germline, CDR1 is SGHRS and CDR2 is YFSETQ. The V and J ends lost 0 bases and 15 bases, in that order; junction bases with no gene match: 7. The CDR3 totals 13 residues. The CDR3 DNA is TGCGCCAGCAGCTTGGACTATAGCGGGGGAAGGTTCTTC. This encodes CASSLDYSGGRFF. Full variable domain (missing parts from reference TRBV5-1 and TRBJ2-1): KAGVTQTPRYLIKTRGQQVTLSCSPISGHRSVSWYQQTPGQGLQFLFEYFSETQRNKGNFPGRFSGRQFSNSRSEMNVSTLELGDSALYLCASSLDYSGGRFFGPGTRLTVL.

This clonotype turned up a few times. The gene calls are TRBV15 and TRBJ1-2; D might be TRBD1 (6 bases). The germline V gene has CDR1 LNHNV and CDR2 YYDKDF (reference sequence). The V gene lost 3 bases and the J gene lost 8 bases, with 16 bases spanning the gap. This CDR3 has 14 amino acids. The CDR3 reads CATSRRVQGAGYTF. The CDR3 region has the DNA TGTGCCACCAGCAGGAGAGTACAGGGCGCCGGCTACACCTTC.

V usage is TRBV28 and J usage is TRBJ1-5, with a possible D match to TRBD1 (5 bases). V was shortened by 4 bases and J by 2 bases, with 12 bases between the two germline ends. Germline CDR1 is MDHEN and CDR2 is SYDVKM. CDR3 length: 15 amino acids. CDR3 region: CASSWDRGRNQPQHF. CDR3 DNA sequence: TGTGCCAGCAGTTGGGATCGGGGCCGCAATCAGCCCCAGCATTTT.

This clonotype was observed a single time. J is TRBJ2-1 and V is TRBV6-5; TRBD2 matches 7 bases. The V gene's germline CDR1 is MNHEY and CDR2 SVGAGI. V shed 7 bases, J shed 11 bases, and the junction held 14 bases outside the gene matches. CDR3 length equals 14 residues. The CDR3, as DNA: TGTGCCAGCACTCCAAGCGGGGTCGGGGGTAAGCAGTTCTTC. It translates to CASTPSGVGGKQFF.